This TCR beta chain was recovered during a study of T cell responses to AZD1222 COVID-19 vaccine. Study-wide findings and caveats: Samples come after the peak T cell response, not at day 14. Two AZD1222 administrations were followed by greater Spike-specific TCR breadth and depth. Clonal diversity may have been underestimated, and the donors were mostly white British, with more females than males.

As concerns this clone: The antigen is unknown.

Germline CDR1 and CDR2: SEHNR and FQNEAQ (reference sequence). V shed 5 bases and J shed 6 bases, with 13 bases lying between them. The CDR3 runs to 14 residues. Generated by immunoSEQ multiplex PCR, the TCRdb table keeps only in-frame clones and is missing some. The sample includes about 170,000 clones, 85% to 95% of them seen just once. The TCR originated in an adult in good health. The specimen was peripheral blood, collected on day 0 of AZD1222 vaccination. The chain employs TRBV7-9 and TRBJ1-4; D is possibly TRBD1 (5 bases). The CDR3 spells CASSPFEGDEKLFF. Here the CDR3 DNA reads TGTGCCAGCAGCCCATTCGAAGGGGATGAAAAACTGTTTTTT.